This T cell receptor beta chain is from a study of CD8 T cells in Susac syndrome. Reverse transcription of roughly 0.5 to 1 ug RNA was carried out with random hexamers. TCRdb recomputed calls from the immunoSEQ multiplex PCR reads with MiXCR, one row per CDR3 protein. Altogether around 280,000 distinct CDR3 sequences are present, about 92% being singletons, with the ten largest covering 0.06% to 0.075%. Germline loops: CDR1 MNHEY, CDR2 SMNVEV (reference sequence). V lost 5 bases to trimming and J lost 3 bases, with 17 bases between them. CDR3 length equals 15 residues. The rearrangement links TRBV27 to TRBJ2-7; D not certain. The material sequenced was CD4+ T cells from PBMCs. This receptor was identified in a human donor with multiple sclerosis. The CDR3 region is CASSVVAGSYYEQYF. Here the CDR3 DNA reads TGTGCCAGCAGTGTAGTGGCTGGGTCTTACTACGAGCAGTACTTC.